The clone carrying this T cell receptor (beta chain) was seen repeatedly, ten times or more. The sample belongs to a study of human T cells and chemical hapten exposure. A single record per CDR3 protein comes from TCRdb applying MiXCR to the RACE reads. The repertoire holds about 360,000 distinct CDR3 sequences, with around 5% as singletons. V was pared by 8 bases and J by 5 bases, with 6 bases of the junction left unmatched. Germline CDR1 is SGHVS and CDR2 is FQNEAQ. This CDR3 has 13 amino acids. Time point meaning: patch test 1, 2 weeks after DPC sensitization. Indicated treatment: therapeutic diphenylcyclopropenone sensitization with weekly scalp DPC. Prior to application of each patch test, blood was drawn.

This specimen consisted of whole blood, obtained in connection with sensitization to the hapten diphenylcyclopropenone (DPC). This sequence was found in a woman in her forties or fifties with alopecia areata. Some clones in this sample may be carry-over from other donors' samples. The rearrangement joins TRBV7-8 to TRBJ1-1, with 9 positions matching TRBD1. CDR3 nucleotide sequence: TGTGCCAGCGGGGGACAGGGCTGGACTGAAGCTTTCTTT. Encoded protein: CASGGQGWTEAFF.